The 5 T cell receptor beta chains below were found in one sample sequenced in a study of blood T cell repertoires in COVID-19. The protocol was immunoSEQ multiplex PCR, while the TCRdb copy is restricted to in-frame clones and leaves out a portion. The sample has approximately 82,000 clones, over 80% seen once. Sequencing input: peripheral blood. All receptors derive from a woman aged 70-85 years with active or convalescent COVID-19.

In nucleotides, the CDR3 is TGTGCCAGCAGTTACTCGAGGCTGCATCCCCTCCACTTT. This sequence encodes CASSYSRLHPLHF. V usage is TRBV6-5 and J usage is TRBJ1-6, with D unresolved. Germline V gene data show CDR1 as MNHEY and CDR2 as SVGAGI. The CDR3 is made up of 13 amino acids. The V end was cut by 0 bases, the J end by 13 bases, with 10 bases between.

The chain joins TRBV5-1 to TRBJ2-6; tentative D call: TRBD1 (6 bases). This CDR3 contains 14 residues. CDR1 is SGHRS and CDR2 is YFSETQ in the germline V gene. Trimming left V 10 bases short and J 2 bases short, with 13 bases between. The CDR3 spells CAGRDTPGANVLTF. The CDR3 DNA reads TGCGCCGGCCGGGACACCCCTGGGGCCAACGTCCTGACTTTC. Complete variable domain (other parts from reference TRBV5-1 and TRBJ2-6): KAGVTQTPRYLIKTRGQQVTLSCSPISGHRSVSWYQQTPGQGLQFLFEYFSETQRNKGNFPGRFSGRQFSNSRSEMNVSTLELGDSALYLCAGRDTPGANVLTFGAGSRLTVL.

For the CDR3, the DNA is TGTGCCAGCAGCTTAAAGGCTGACAGCTACAATGAGCAGTTCTTC. Residues: CASSLKADSYNEQFF. V usage is TRBV11-3 and J usage is TRBJ2-1; possibly TRBD1 for D (5 bases). In germline, CDR1 is SGHNT, CDR2 YENEEA. Trimming shortened V by 2 bases and J by 3 bases, and 11 bases separated the two germline ends. The CDR3 is 15 amino acids.

J is TRBJ2-2 and V is TRBV6-2 or TRBV6-3; a possible D gene is TRBD2 (6 bases). Between the trimmed V and J ends, which lost 0 bases and 4 bases, there was a span of 9 bases. This CDR3 region has 15 residues. Per the germline V gene, CDR1 is MNHEY and CDR2 is SVGEGT. CDR3 in DNA: TGTGCCAGCAGTTACTCCGGGGGACGCACCGGGGAGCTGTTTTTT. It codes for CASSYSGGRTGELFF.

A few counts support this clone. The V call is TRBV25-1, the J call TRBJ1-1, with D tentatively TRBD1 (6 bases). V lost 7 bases to trimming and J lost 3 bases, with 21 bases between them. CDR3 length equals 16 residues. Germline V gene lookup returns CDR1 MGHDK and CDR2 SYGVNS. The CDR3 nucleotides read TGTGCCAGCACCCCCGCGGGGGCGCGGGCGTACACTGAAGCTTTCTTT. This gives the protein CASTPAGARAYTEAFF.